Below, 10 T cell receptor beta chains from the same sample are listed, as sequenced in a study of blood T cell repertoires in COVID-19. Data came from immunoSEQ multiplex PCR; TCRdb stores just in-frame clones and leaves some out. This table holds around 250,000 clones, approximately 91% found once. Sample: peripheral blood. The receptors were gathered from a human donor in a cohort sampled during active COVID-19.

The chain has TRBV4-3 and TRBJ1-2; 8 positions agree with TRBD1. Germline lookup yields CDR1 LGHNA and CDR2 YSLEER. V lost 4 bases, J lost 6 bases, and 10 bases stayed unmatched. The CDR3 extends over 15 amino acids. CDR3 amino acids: CASSPGGLRLDGYTF. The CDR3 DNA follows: TGCGCCAGCAGCCCAGGGGGCCTGCGTCTTGATGGCTACACCTTC.

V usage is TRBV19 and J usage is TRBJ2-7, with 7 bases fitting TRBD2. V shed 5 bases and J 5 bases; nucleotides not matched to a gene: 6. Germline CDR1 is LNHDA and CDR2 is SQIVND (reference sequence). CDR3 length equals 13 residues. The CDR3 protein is CASSPQRGNEQYF. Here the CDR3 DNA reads TGTGCCAGTAGTCCCCAGCGGGGAAACGAGCAGTACTTC.

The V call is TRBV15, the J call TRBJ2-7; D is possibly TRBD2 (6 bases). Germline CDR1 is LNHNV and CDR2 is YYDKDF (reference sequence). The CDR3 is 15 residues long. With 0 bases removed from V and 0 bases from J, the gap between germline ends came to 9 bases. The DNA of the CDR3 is TGTGCCACCAGCAGAGACGGGAGTGGCTCCTACGAGCAGTACTTC. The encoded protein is CATSRDGSGSYEQYF.

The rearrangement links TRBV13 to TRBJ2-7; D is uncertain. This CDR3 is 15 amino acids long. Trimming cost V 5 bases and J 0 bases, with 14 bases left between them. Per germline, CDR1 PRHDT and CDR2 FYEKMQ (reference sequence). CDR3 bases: TGTGCCAGCAGCCCACCCAGGTGGATCTCCTACGAGCAGTACTTC. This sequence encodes CASSPPRWISYEQYF.

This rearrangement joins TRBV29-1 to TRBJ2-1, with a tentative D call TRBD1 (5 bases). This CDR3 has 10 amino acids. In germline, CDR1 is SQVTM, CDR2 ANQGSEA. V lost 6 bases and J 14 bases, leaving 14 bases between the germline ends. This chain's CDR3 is CSVQDTGEFF. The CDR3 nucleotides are TGCAGCGTACAGGACACTGGGGAGTTCTTC.

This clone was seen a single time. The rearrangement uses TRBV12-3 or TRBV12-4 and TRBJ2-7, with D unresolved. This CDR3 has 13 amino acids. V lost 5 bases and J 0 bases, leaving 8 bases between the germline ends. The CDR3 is CASSNTPSYEQYF. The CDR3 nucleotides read TGTGCCAGCAGTAACACACCCTCCTACGAGCAGTACTTC.

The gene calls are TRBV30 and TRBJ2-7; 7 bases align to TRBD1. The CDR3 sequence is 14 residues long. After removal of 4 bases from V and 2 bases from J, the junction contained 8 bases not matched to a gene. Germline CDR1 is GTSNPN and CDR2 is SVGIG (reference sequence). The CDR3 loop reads CAWTFGTGAYEQYF. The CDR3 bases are TGTGCCTGGACCTTCGGTACAGGGGCCTACGAGCAGTACTTC.

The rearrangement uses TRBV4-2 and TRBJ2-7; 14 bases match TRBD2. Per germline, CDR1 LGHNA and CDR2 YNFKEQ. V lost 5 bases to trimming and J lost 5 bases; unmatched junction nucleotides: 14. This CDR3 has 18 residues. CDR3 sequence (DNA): TGTGCCAGCAGCTCCGAAACCGGGACTAGCGGGAGTACCGACGAGCAGTACTTC. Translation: CASSSETGTSGSTDEQYF.

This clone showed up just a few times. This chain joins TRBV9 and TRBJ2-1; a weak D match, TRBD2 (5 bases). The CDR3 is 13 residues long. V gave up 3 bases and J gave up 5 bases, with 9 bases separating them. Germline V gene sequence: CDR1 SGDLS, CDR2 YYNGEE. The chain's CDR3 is CASSGGLHNEQFF. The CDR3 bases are TGTGCCAGCAGCGGTGGACTTCACAATGAGCAGTTCTTC.

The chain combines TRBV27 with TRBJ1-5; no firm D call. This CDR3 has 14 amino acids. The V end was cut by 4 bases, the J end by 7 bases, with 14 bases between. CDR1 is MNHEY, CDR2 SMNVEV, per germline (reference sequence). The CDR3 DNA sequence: TGTGCCAGCAGTTGGAGGAGCAGTCGGCAGCCCCAGCATTTT. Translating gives CASSWRSSRQPQHF.